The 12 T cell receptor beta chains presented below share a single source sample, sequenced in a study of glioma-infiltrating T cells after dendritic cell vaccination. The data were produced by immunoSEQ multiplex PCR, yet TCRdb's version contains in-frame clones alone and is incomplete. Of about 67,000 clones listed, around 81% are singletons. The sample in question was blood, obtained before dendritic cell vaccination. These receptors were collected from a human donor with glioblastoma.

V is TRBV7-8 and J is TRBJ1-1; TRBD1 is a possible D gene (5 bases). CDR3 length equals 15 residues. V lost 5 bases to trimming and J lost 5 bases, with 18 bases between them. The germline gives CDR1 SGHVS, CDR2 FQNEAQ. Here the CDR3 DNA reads TGTGCCAGCAGCCGCGCGATGGGGAAGGGGACTGAAGCTTTCTTT. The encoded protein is CASSRAMGKGTEAFF.

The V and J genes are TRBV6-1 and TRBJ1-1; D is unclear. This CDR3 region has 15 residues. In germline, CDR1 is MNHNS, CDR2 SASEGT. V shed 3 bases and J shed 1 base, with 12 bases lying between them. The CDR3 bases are TGTGCCAGCAGTGATTGGGCCGGAACGAACACTGAAGCTTTCTTT. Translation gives CASSDWAGTNTEAFF.

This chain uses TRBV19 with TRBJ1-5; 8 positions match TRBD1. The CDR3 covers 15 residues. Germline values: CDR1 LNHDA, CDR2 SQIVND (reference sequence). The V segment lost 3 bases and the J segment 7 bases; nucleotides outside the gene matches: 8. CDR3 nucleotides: TGTGCCAGTAGTATTACAGGGGGGAAGGGGCAGCCCCAGCATTTT. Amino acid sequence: CASSITGGKGQPQHF.

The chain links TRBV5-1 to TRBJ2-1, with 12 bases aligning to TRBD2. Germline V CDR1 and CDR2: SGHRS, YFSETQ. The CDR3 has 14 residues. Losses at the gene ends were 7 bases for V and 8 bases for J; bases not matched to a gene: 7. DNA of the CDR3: TGCGCCAGCTCGACTAGCGGGGGTGGATATGAGCAGTTCTTC. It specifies CASSTSGGGYEQFF.

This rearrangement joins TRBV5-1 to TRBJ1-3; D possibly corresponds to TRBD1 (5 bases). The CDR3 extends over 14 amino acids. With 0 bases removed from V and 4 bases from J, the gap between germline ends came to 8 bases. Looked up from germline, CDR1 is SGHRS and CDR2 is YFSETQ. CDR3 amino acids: CASSLVQGGNTIYF. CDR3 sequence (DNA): TGCGCCAGCAGCTTGGTTCAGGGAGGAAACACCATATATTTT.

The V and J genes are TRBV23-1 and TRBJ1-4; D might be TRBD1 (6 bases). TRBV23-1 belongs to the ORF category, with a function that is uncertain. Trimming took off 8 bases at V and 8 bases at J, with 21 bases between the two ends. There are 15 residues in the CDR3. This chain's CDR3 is CASDGKQGGGEKLFF. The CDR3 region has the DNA TGCGCCAGCGACGGCAAACAGGGCGGTGGGGAAAAACTGTTTTTT.

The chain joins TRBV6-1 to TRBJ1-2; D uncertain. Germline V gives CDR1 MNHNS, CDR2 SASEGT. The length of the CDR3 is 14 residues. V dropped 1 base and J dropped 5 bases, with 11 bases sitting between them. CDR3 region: CASSEGQPSYGYTF. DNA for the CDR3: TGTGCCAGCAGTGAAGGGCAGCCTAGTTATGGCTACACCTTC.

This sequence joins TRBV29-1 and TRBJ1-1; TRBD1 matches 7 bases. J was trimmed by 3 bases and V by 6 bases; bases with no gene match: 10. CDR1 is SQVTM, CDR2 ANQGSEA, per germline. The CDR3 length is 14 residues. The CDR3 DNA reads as TGCAGCGTGGTCAGGGGGTCCGAGGACACTGAAGCTTTCTTT. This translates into CSVVRGSEDTEAFF.

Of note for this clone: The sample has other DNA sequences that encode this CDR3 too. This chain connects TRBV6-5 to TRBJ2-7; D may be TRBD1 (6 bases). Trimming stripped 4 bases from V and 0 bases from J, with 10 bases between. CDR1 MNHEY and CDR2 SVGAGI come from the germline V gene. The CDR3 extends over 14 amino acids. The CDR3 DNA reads TGTGCCAGCAGTTTGTCGACAGGCTCCTACGAGCAGTACTTC. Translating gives CASSLSTGSYEQYF.

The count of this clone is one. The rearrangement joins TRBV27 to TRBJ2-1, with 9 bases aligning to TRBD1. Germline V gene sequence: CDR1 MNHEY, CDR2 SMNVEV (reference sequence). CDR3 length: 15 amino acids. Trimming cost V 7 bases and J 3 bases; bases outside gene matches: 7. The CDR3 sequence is CASTSGTGLYNEQFF. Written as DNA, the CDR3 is TGTGCCAGCACCTCGGGGACAGGGCTCTACAATGAGCAGTTCTTC.

The CDR3 sequence: CASRTTGQETQYF. In DNA form, the CDR3 reads TGCGCCAGCCGCACCACAGGGCAAGAGACCCAGTACTTC. This chain links TRBV5-1 with TRBJ2-5; tentative D call: TRBD1 (6 bases). V was pared by 7 bases and J by 2 bases, with 12 bases between. The germline V gene has CDR1 SGHRS and CDR2 YFSETQ. This CDR3 is built from 13 residues.

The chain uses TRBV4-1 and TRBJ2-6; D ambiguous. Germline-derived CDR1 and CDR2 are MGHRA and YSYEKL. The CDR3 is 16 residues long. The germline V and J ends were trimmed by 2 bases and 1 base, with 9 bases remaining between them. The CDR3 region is CASSQPGGSGANVLTF. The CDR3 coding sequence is TGCGCCAGCAGCCAACCGGGTGGGTCTGGGGCCAACGTCCTGACTTTC.